The clone carrying this TCR beta chain appeared many times. What it recognizes is unknown. The junction differs from germline at one of its ends, possibly a read error. The CDR3 is 15 residues long. Germline lookup yields CDR1 SGHTA and CDR2 FQGNSA. This entry comes from a study of T cell repertoires in cytomegalovirus infection. Study-wide background: CMV infection plus the matching HLA type was flagged by public TCR beta signatures.

Via MiXCR, TCRdb re-called the reads, giving one row per CDR3 protein. The table records around 78,000 distinct CDR3 sequences, about 40% of them present only once. Study results and limitations: HLA-C-restricted CMV-specific TCR beta clonotypes prevailed in the ex vivo response.

Specimen: CD8+ T cells from cultured PBMCs, collected from culture after CMV antigen stimulation. The origin of this receptor is a human donor in good health (CMV status not recorded). Some clones in this sample may be carry-over from other donors' samples. The V and J genes are TRBV7-2 and TRBJ2-3; 9 bases fit TRBD2. This CDR3 reads CASSLDLASGAVKDF. CDR3 nucleotides: TGTGCCAGCAGCTTAGACTTGGCTAGCGGGGCCGTAAAGGATTTT.